This T cell receptor beta chain was sequenced for a study of CD8 T cells in Susac syndrome. Germline CDR1 reads LGHNA; CDR2 reads YSLEER. CDR3 length equals 17 residues. The V and J ends lost 3 bases and 4 bases, in that order; junction bases with no gene match: 5. With random hexamers, reverse transcription was performed on about 0.5 to 1 ug of RNA. TCRdb analysed the immunoSEQ multiplex PCR reads with MiXCR anew, one entry per CDR3 protein. The table records fewer than 350,000 distinct CDR3 sequences, roughly 85% of them present only once. This chain uses TRBV4-3 with TRBJ2-2; the match to TRBD2 covers 13 bases. The clonotype was recovered from a human donor with multiple sclerosis. Sequences were obtained from CD8+ T cells from PBMCs. The CDR3, as DNA: TGCGCCAGCAGCCACCTACTAGCGGGAGGGCCCACCGGGGAGCTGTTTTTT. Its translation: CASSHLLAGGPTGELFF.